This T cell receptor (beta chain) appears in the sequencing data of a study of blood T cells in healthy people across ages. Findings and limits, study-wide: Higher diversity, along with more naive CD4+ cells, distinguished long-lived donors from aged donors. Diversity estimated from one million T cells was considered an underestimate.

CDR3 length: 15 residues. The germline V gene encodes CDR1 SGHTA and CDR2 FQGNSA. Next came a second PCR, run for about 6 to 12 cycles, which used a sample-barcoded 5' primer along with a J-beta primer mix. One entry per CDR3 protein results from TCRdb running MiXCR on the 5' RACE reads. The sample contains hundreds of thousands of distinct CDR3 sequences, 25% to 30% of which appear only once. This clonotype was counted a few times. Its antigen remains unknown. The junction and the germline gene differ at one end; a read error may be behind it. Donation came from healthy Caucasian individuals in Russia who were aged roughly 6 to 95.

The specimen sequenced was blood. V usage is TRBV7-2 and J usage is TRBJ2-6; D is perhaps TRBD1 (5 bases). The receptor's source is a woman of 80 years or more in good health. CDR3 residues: CASSPKVSGANVRTF. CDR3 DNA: TGTGCCAGCAGCCCAAAAGTCTCTGGGGCCAACGTCCGGACTTTC.